The rows below give T cell receptor beta chains drawn from one sample of a study of control samples from healthy donors and cancer patients. Assay used: immunoSEQ multiplex PCR; TCRdb lists only in-frame clones, some missing. The sample holds roughly 79,000 clones, 75% to 90% seen once. Sequences were obtained from blood. The receptors come from a man aged 45-65 years in good health. Each CDR3 is given with its conserved first and last residue. The D gene is left open where the match is weak. Not every row has a clone size; where given, it reads once, few, many or a size class.

abundance | j_gene | v_gene | d_gene | CDR3nt | CDR3aa
NA | TRBJ1-2 | TRBV6-1 | NA | TGTGCCAGCAGTGCCCTCTACGACATGAATGCGGGCGGCTACACCTTC | CASSALYDMNAGGYTF
few | TRBJ1-2 | TRBV5-1 | NA | TGCGCCAGCAGCGGATTAACAGGGAGCTATGGCTACACCTTC | CASSGLTGSYGYTF
few | TRBJ2-1 | TRBV24-1 | NA | TGTGCCACCAGTGGCCGTAGCGCCAATGAGCAGTTCTTC | CATSGRSANEQFF
NA | TRBJ1-1 | TRBV5-6 | NA | TGTGCCAGCAGCTTAGGTTACAGTGGACGGCGGGTGGGCACTGAAGCTTTCTTT | CASSLGYSGRRVGTEAFF
NA | TRBJ1-6 | TRBV30 | NA | TGTGCCTGGAGCGCCCGGGACCGTAATAATTCACCCCTCCACTTT | CAWSARDRNNSPLHF
NA | TRBJ2-7 | TRBV6-6 | NA | TGTGCCAGCAGGCCGGGGGGGACAGGCATAGGGTACGAGCAGTACTTC | CASRPGGTGIGYEQYF
NA | TRBJ2-7 | TRBV5-6 | NA | TGTGCCAGCAGCTCATGGGACACCACCTACGAGCAGTACTTC | CASSSWDTTYEQYF
few | TRBJ2-7 | TRBV6-6 | TRBD1 | TGTGCCAGCAGTCCCCGCAGAGGGACAGGGAGCTCCTACGAGCAGTACTTC | CASSPRRGTGSSYEQYF
NA | TRBJ2-7 | TRBV11-2 | NA | TGTGCCAGCAGCCGGGGACGGTTCTACTACGAGCAGTACTTC | CASSRGRFYYEQYF
NA | TRBJ2-1 | TRBV18 | TRBD2 | TGTGCCAGCTCACCACTTTCCACTAGCGGGCCCTACAATGAGCAGTTCTTC | CASSPLSTSGPYNEQFF
NA | TRBJ2-3 | TRBV7-9 | NA | TGTGCCAGCAGCTTAGCAGCGGCCGATACGCAGTATTTT | CASSLAAADTQYF
NA | TRBJ2-1 | TRBV6-1 | TRBD2 | TGTGCCAGCAGTGAACGGTTAGTGGGACTAGCGGGAGGGCCACGGTCCTACAATGAGCAGTTCTTC | CASSERLVGLAGGPRSYNEQFF
NA | TRBJ1-1 | TRBV6-6 | TRBD1 | TGTGCCAGCACCGACAGGGAGAACACTGAAGCTTTCTTT | CASTDRENTEAFF
NA | TRBJ2-5 | TRBV21-1 | NA | TGTGCCAGCAGCAAAAGGGGGCAAGAGACCCAGTACTTC | CASSKRGQETQYF
NA | TRBJ2-6 | TRBV6-5 | NA | TGTGCCAGCAGTTCCGGGACCAACTCTGGGGCCAACGTCCTGACTTTC | CASSSGTNSGANVLTF
NA | TRBJ2-1 | TRBV18 | NA | TGTGCCAGCTCACCACGCAGGGACAACAATGAGCAGTTCTTC | CASSPRRDNNEQFF
NA | TRBJ1-5 | TRBV27 | TRBD1 | TGTGCCAGCAGTTCCGGACAGGGTAGCAATCAGCCCCAGCATTTT | CASSSGQGSNQPQHF
NA | TRBJ2-3 | TRBV2 | TRBD2 | TGTGCCAGCAGTGAATCGTCAGCGGGAGGGCGCGGAGATACGCAGTATTTT | CASSESSAGGRGDTQYF
once | TRBJ2-3 | TRBV3-1/TRBV3-2 | TRBD2 | TGTGCCAGCAGCCTCTCGGGACTAGCGGAGGCCTCTAGCGCAGATACGCAGTATTTT | CASSLSGLAEASSADTQYF
NA | TRBJ2-2 | TRBV18 | NA | TGTGCCAGCATCGAGGGGGAGAACACCGGGGAGCTGTTTTTT | CASIEGENTGELFF
NA | TRBJ2-5 | TRBV4-3 | NA | TGCGCCAGCAGCCAAGATCACGCCAGGCAAGAGACCCAGTACTTC | CASSQDHARQETQYF
once | TRBJ1-2 | TRBV18 | NA | TGTGCCAGCTCAGACAGGTTAGGAACCTATGGCTACACCTTC | CASSDRLGTYGYTF
NA | TRBJ2-7 | TRBV4-3 | NA | TGCGCCAGCAGCCAAGAGATATCCTACGAGCAGTACTTC | CASSQEISYEQYF
NA | TRBJ2-1 | TRBV5-1 | TRBD2 | TGCGCCAGCAGCCCAGGAGCGGGGTACAATGAGCAGTTCTTC | CASSPGAGYNEQFF
NA | TRBJ2-7 | TRBV11-2 | NA | TGTGCCAGCAGCCTACACCCCGACGCTTCCTACGAGCAGTACTTC | CASSLHPDASYEQYF
NA | TRBJ1-3 | TRBV6-2/TRBV6-3 | NA | TGTGCCAGCAGTTACTCTCCCCAACCGGTCTCTGGAAACACCATATATTTT | CASSYSPQPVSGNTIYF
NA | TRBJ2-3 | TRBV12-5 | TRBD1 | TGTGCTAGTGCCGAGGGGGCCTCTAGCACAGATACGCAGTATTTT | CASAEGASSTDTQYF
NA | TRBJ2-7 | TRBV27 | TRBD1 | TGTGCCAGCAGTTGGGGACAGGGGGGCGAGCAGTACTTC | CASSWGQGGEQYF
NA | TRBJ2-3 | TRBV7-7 | NA | TGTGCCAGCAGCGGGGGACTCGGGGATACGCAGTATTTT | CASSGGLGDTQYF
NA | TRBJ1-1 | TRBV7-9 | NA | TGTGCCAGCAGCAAACCCGGGCCCGAAGAAGTAGCTTTCTTT | CASSKPGPEEVAFF
NA | TRBJ2-3 | TRBV28 | NA | TGTGCCAGCAGTGCCTTAACGGTAAAAAGGAATACGCAGTATTTT | CASSALTVKRNTQYF
NA | TRBJ1-6 | TRBV11-3 | TRBD1 | TGTGCCAGCAGCACCAAGGACAGGGGGAATTCACCCCTCCACTTT | CASSTKDRGNSPLHF
once | TRBJ1-1 | TRBV19 | NA | TGTGCCAGTAGTATGGGACAGAACACTGAAGCTTTCTTT | CASSMGQNTEAFF
NA | TRBJ1-1 | TRBV5-1 | NA | TGCGCCAGCAGCTTTCCGTCGGGTGGCACTGAAGCTTTCTTT | CASSFPSGGTEAFF
NA | TRBJ2-5 | TRBV2 | NA | TGTGCCAGCAGCTTAGGGGGGAGAACCCAAGAGACCCAGTACTTC | CASSLGGRTQETQYF